This is a list of T cell receptor beta chains from one sample in a study of blood T cell repertoires in COVID-19. Here immunoSEQ multiplex PCR was the method, and the copy in TCRdb shows in-frame clones only, minus some. The data hold about 230,000 clones, with nearly 90% observed a single time. The source material was PBMCs or T cells enriched from blood (not recorded which). These receptor sequences come from a man between 25 and 39 years old who had recovered from COVID-19. The CDR3 runs from the conserved cysteine through the conserved F or W. D genes are given only for firm matches. Clone size, where shown, is once, few, many, or a class for clones that have expanded.

d_call clone_size j_call v_call cdr3_aa cdr3_nt
TRBD2 NA TRBJ2-3 TRBV19 CASSMGVAGGADTQYF TGTGCCAGTAGTATGGGGGTCGCGGGGGGCGCAGATACGCAGTATTTT
NA NA TRBJ2-3 TRBV29-1 CSVEPDEGTDTQYF TGCAGCGTTGAACCCGACGAGGGCACAGATACGCAGTATTTT
TRBD1 NA TRBJ2-2 TRBV18 CASSLTGGLTGELFF TGTGCCAGCTCCCTGACAGGGGGCCTCACCGGGGAGCTGTTTTTT
NA NA TRBJ2-2 TRBV25-1 CASTHFGELFF TGTGCCAGCACCCATTTCGGGGAGCTGTTTTTT
TRBD1 once TRBJ2-3 TRBV5-1 CASSKGQGVGDTQYF TGCGCCAGCAGCAAGGGACAGGGTGTAGGAGATACGCAGTATTTT
TRBD1 NA TRBJ2-1 TRBV27 CASSLSSGGAYNEQFF TGTGCCAGCAGTTTATCTTCAGGGGGCGCCTACAATGAGCAGTTCTTC
TRBD1 NA TRBJ1-6 TRBV27 CASRYAPQGAFRRSPLHF TGTGCCAGCAGATACGCACCCCAGGGGGCATTTCGGAGATCACCCCTCCACTTT
TRBD1 NA TRBJ2-7 TRBV10-3 CAITPRQGSSYEQYF TGTGCCATCACCCCCCGACAGGGGAGCTCCTACGAGCAGTACTTC
NA NA TRBJ2-7 TRBV23-1 CASSSMGFDEQYF TGCGCCAGCAGTTCAATGGGCTTCGACGAGCAGTACTTC
NA NA TRBJ2-7 TRBV29-1 CSVEEERAYEQYF TGCAGCGTTGAAGAAGAGAGGGCCTACGAGCAGTACTTC
NA NA TRBJ2-7 TRBV11-2 CASSLAGQGTGEQYF TGTGCCAGCAGCCTAGCGGGACAGGGGACGGGCGAGCAGTACTTC
NA NA TRBJ1-5 TRBV7-9 CASSSGVGNQPQHF TGTGCCAGCAGCTCAGGGGTCGGCAATCAGCCCCAGCATTTT
TRBD1 NA TRBJ2-7 TRBV30 CAYETGGYEQYF TGTGCCTATGAGACAGGGGGCTACGAGCAGTACTTC
NA NA TRBJ2-2 TRBV7-9 CASSLPTGELFF TGTGCCAGCAGCTTACCTACCGGGGAGCTGTTTTTT
TRBD1 once TRBJ2-3 TRBV2 CASSAGTGAQF TGTGCCAGCTCAGCCGGGACAGGAGCCCAATTT
NA NA TRBJ1-2 TRBV2 CASNPQGGLTGDGYTF TGTGCCAGCAATCCGCAGGGAGGGCTCACTGGCGATGGCTACACCTTC
NA once TRBJ2-5 TRBV28 CASSLWAMGAQETQYF TGTGCCAGCAGTCTGTGGGCCATGGGGGCCCAAGAGACCCAGTACTTC
TRBD1 NA TRBJ2-2 TRBV6-1 CASSEPGGTGELFF TGTGCCAGCAGTGAACCAGGGGGCACCGGGGAGCTGTTTTTT
NA NA TRBJ2-5 TRBV20-1 CSARVRETQYF TGCAGTGCGAGAGTGCGTGAGACCCAGTACTTC
TRBD1 NA TRBJ2-3 TRBV5-1 CASSRDSYVDTQYF TGCGCCAGCAGCCGGGACAGTTACGTAGATACGCAGTATTTT
NA NA TRBJ1-2 TRBV3-1/TRBV3-2 CASRGTNYGYTF TGTGCCAGCAGGGGGACAAACTATGGCTACACCTTC
NA NA TRBJ2-7 TRBV19 CASSINTRNEQYF TGTGCCAGTAGTATAAATACCAGGAACGAGCAGTACTTC
TRBD1 NA TRBJ2-7 TRBV10-1 CASSGTGASTEQYF TGCGCCAGCAGTGGGACAGGGGCGTCGACCGAGCAGTACTTC
NA few TRBJ2-5 TRBV5-1 CASSLLQTSRAEETQYF TGCGCCAGCAGCTTATTACAGACTAGTCGGGCAGAAGAGACCCAGTACTTC
NA NA TRBJ1-1 TRBV19 CASTRGIEAFF TGTGCCAGTACACGCGGCATTGAAGCTTTCTTT
TRBD1 NA TRBJ1-1 TRBV6-5 CASSYSSQGATEAFF TGTGCCAGCAGTTACTCGAGCCAGGGGGCCACTGAAGCTTTCTTT
NA NA TRBJ2-3 TRBV11-3 CASSLDRVDTQYF TGTGCCAGCAGCTTAGACCGGGTAGATACGCAGTATTTT
NA NA TRBJ2-1 TRBV5-1 CASSLEGRVGEQFF TGCGCCAGCAGCTTGGAGGGCAGGGTTGGTGAGCAGTTCTTC
TRBD2 NA TRBJ2-1 TRBV11-3 CASSPGTSGGNEQFF TGTGCCAGCAGCCCGGGGACTAGCGGGGGGAATGAGCAGTTCTTC
NA NA TRBJ1-3 TRBV18 CASSPSNTIYF TGTGCCAGCTCCCCCTCGAACACCATATATTTT
TRBD1 once TRBJ2-3 TRBV5-6 CASSLRTGIADTQYF TGTGCCAGCAGCCTAAGGACAGGGATCGCAGATACGCAGTATTTT
TRBD1 NA TRBJ2-2 TRBV28 CASGQGAAGELFF TGTGCCAGCGGACAGGGGGCGGCCGGGGAGCTGTTTTTT
TRBD2 NA TRBJ2-1 TRBV7-2 CASSDPGLAAAAPYNEQFF TGTGCCAGCAGCGATCCGGGACTAGCGGCGGCTGCCCCCTACAATGAGCAGTTCTTC
TRBD1 NA TRBJ1-5 TRBV18 CASSLSATGSQPQHF TGTGCCAGCTCGCTCTCTGCGACAGGGAGTCAGCCCCAGCATTTT
NA NA TRBJ2-4 TRBV5-4 CASSSGGGSLAKNIQYF TGTGCCAGCAGCTCTGGGGGCGGGAGCCTAGCCAAAAACATTCAGTACTTC
TRBD1 NA TRBJ1-6 TRBV5-1 CASSSGTGTTSPLHF TGCGCCAGCAGCTCTGGGACAGGGACTACGTCACCCCTCCACTTT
TRBD1 NA TRBJ2-2 TRBV5-1 CASRQGSLTGTGELFF TGCGCCAGCAGACAGGGGTCTCTAACGGGCACCGGGGAGCTGTTTTTT
NA once TRBJ1-2 TRBV7-8 CASSLDPGPYGYTF TGTGCCAGCAGCTTAGACCCTGGGCCCTATGGCTACACCTTC
NA NA TRBJ1-5 TRBV7-9 CASSLALSGNQPQHF TGTGCCAGCAGCTTAGCCCTTTCCGGCAATCAGCCCCAGCATTTT
TRBD1 NA TRBJ1-2 TRBV19 CASSSGQGRRAHGYTF TGTGCCAGTAGTTCAGGACAGGGTCGACGGGCGCATGGCTACACCTTC